Listed here is a single T cell receptor beta chain. Using immunoSEQ multiplex PCR, the repertoire was profiled, and TCRdb retains in-frame clones only, with some absent. The data hold about 380,000 clones, with roughly 96% observed a single time. This sample was taken from a study of shared clonotypes between healthy human individuals. V lost 2 bases, J lost 4 bases, and 6 bases lay in between. Germline values: CDR1 GTSNPN, CDR2 SVGIG (reference sequence). This CDR3 has 13 amino acids. J is TRBJ2-6 and V is TRBV30; no definite D call. Sequencing was carried out using memory CD8+ T cells sorted from blood. Subset denoted: CD45RO+ cells pooled with CCR7-negative TemRA cells. This receptor was obtained from a man aged 25-45 years in good health. DNA of the CDR3: TGTGCCTGGAGTATAAAAGGGGCCAACGTCCTGACTTTC. Amino acid sequence: CAWSIKGANVLTF.